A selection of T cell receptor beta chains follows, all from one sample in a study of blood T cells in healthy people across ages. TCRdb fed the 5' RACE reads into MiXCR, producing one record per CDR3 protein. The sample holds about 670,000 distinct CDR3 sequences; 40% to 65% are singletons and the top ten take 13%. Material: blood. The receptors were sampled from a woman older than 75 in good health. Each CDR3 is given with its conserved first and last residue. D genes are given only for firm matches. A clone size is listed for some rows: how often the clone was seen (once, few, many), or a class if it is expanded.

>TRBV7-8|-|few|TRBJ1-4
TGTGCCAGCAGCCTACGGCATGGAGGCGAAAAACTGTTTTTT
CASSLRHGGEKLFF
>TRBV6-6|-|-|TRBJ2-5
TGTGCCAGCAGTTACTCCCAGTTTTCTGAGACCCAGTACTTC
CASSYSQFSETQYF
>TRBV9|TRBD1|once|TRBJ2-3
TGTGCCAGCAGCGGAAAGGACAGGGGGAACACAGATTCGCAGTATTTT
CASSGKDRGNTDSQYF
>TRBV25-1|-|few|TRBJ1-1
TGTGCCAGCAGTGGCGTAGGGGCAGGAAACACTGAAGCTTTCTTT
CASSGVGAGNTEAFF
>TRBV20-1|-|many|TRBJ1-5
TGCAGTGCTAGGGGGGGGCCTCGAAATCAGCCCCAGCATTTT
CSARGGPRNQPQHF
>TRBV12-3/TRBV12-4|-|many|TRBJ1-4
TGTGCCAGCAGGTCGAAGGCGGGGGTAGCTAATGAAAAACTGTTTTTT
CASRSKAGVANEKLFF
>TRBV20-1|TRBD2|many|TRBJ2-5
TGCAGTGCTAGAGTGGGACTAGCGGGGGCCAACGATGAGACCCAGTACTTC
CSARVGLAGANDETQYF
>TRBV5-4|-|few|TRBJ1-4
TGTGCCAGCAGCCCGGAGGCTGGATCGCAGAATGGAAAACTGTTTTTT
CASSPEAGSQNGKLFF
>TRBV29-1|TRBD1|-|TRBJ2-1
TGCAGCGTTGAAGATCAGACAGGGGGGGGGAATGAGCAGTTCTTC
CSVEDQTGGGNEQFF
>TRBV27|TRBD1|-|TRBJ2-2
TGTGCCAGCAGTTTAAGGGCAGGGGGGAACACCGGGGAGCTGTTTTTT
CASSLRAGGNTGELFF
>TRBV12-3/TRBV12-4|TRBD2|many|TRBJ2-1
TGTGCCAGCAGTTTAGGGGGAGGGCTGCTGGGACGACAGTTCTTC
CASSLGGGLLGRQFF
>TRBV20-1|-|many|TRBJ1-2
TGCAGTGGGGATCTTAACTATGGCTACACCTTC
CSGDLNYGYTF
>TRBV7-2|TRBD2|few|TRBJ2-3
TGTGCCAGCAGACTAGCGACTAGCACAGATACGCAGTATTTT
CASRLATSTDTQYF
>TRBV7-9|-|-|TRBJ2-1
TGTGCCAGCAGCTTAGTGCGAGACAGAATATCCTACAATGAGCAGTTCTTC
CASSLVRDRISYNEQFF
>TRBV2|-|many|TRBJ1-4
TGTGCCAGCAGTCCCAGGGTAACTAATGAAAAACTGTTTTTT
CASSPRVTNEKLFF
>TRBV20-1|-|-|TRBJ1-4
TGCAGTGCCCTGGGGAGGGGCCGGGTAACTAATGAAAAACTGTTTTTT
CSALGRGRVTNEKLFF
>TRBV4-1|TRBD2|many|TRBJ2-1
TGCGCCAGCAGCCAAGATGGGGGACTAGCGGTCTACAATGAGCAGTTCTTC
CASSQDGGLAVYNEQFF
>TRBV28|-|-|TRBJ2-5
TGTGCCAGCAGTTGGGTCCGGGCGTCCGGGGAGACCCAGTACTTC
CASSWVRASGETQYF
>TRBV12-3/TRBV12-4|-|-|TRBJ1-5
TGTGCCAGCAGGGGGCCGGGGAATCAGCCCCAGCATTTT
CASRGPGNQPQHF
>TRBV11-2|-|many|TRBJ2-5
TGTGCCAGCAGCTTAGGGAGACGGAGAGAGACCCAGTACTTC
CASSLGRRRETQYF
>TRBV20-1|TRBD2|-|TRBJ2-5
TGCAGTGCTCTAGGGGGCACTAGCGGGAGTGCAGAGACCCAGTACTTC
CSALGGTSGSAETQYF
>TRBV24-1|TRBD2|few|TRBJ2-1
TGTGCCACCAGTGATAGCGGGGTTGGCTATGAGCAGTTCTTC
CATSDSGVGYEQFF